This paragraph covers one T cell receptor beta chain sequence. Sequencing was performed with immunoSEQ multiplex PCR; in TCRdb, only in-frame clones are kept and a portion is missing. The sample includes 2,000 to 2,500 clones, about 20% seen only once; the top ten take less than 15%. This record belongs to a study of T cells in localized non-small cell lung cancer. The CDR3 loop spans 15 amino acids. Germline V gives CDR1 MGHRA, CDR2 YSYEKL. The V and J ends lost 1 base and 6 bases respectively, with 16 bases between them. The chain has TRBV4-1 and TRBJ2-7, with D tentatively TRBD1 or TRBD2 (5 bases each). The clonotype comes from a man between 40 and 69 years old with stage I lung adenocarcinoma. The starting material was lung tumor tissue, obtained before any cancer treatment. The CDR3 loop is CASSQVFPGTVEQYF. The CDR3 coding sequence is TGCGCCAGCAGCCAAGTATTTCCAGGGACGGTCGAGCAGTACTTC.